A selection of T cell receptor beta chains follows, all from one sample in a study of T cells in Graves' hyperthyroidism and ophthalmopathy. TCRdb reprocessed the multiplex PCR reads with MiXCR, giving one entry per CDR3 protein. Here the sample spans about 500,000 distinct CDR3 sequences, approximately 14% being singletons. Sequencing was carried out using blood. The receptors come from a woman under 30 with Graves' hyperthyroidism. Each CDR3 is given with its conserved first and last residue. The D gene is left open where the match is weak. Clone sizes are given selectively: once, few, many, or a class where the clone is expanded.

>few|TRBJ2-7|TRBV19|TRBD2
CASSIGSRAGGRHEQYF
TGTGCCAGTAGTATCGGGAGTCGCGCGGGAGGGCGGCACGAGCAGTACTTC
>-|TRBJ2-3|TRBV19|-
CASSDVGTPSSYSTDTQYF
TGTGCCAGTAGCGACGTGGGGACCCCCTCGAGTTATAGCACAGATACGCAGTATTTT
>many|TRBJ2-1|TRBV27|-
CASSSEIAEQFF
TGTGCCAGCAGCTCGGAAATTGCTGAGCAGTTCTTC
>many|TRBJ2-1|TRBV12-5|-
CASGLSRGLYNEQFF
TGTGCTAGTGGTTTATCCCGGGGGTTATACAATGAGCAGTTCTTC
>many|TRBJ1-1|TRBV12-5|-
CASGPEGEAFF
TGTGCTAGTGGCCCGGAGGGTGAAGCTTTCTTT
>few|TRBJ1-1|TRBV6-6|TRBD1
CASSFPDRGETEAFF
TGTGCCAGCAGTTTCCCCGACAGGGGGGAGACTGAAGCTTTCTTT
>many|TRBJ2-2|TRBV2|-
CASSEGRSARFRELFF
TGTGCCAGCAGTGAAGGTCGATCAGCGAGATTCCGGGAGCTGTTTTTT
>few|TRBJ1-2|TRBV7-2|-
CTSSSTVRGGYTF
TGTACCAGCAGCTCGACCGTAAGGGGTGGCTACACCTTC
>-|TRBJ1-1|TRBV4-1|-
CASSSSMGGNTEAFF
TGCGCCAGCAGCTCGAGCATGGGGGGTAACACTGAAGCTTTCTTT
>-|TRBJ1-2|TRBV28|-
CASRRDGDNYGYTF
TGTGCCAGCAGAAGGGACGGCGATAACTATGGCTACACCTTC
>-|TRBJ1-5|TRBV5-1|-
CASRGTPGGNQPQHF
TGCGCCAGCAGGGGGACACCCGGGGGCAATCAGCCCCAGCATTTT
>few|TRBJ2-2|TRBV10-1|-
CASSAHKGGETGELFF
TGCGCCAGCAGCGCCCATAAGGGAGGTGAAACCGGGGAGCTGTTTTTT
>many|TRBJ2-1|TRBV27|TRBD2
CASSLSGTSFYNEQFF
TGTGCCAGCAGTTTATCGGGGACTAGCTTCTACAATGAGCAGTTCTTC
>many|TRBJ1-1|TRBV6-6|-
CASSYGGLWSTEAFF
TGTGCCAGCAGTTACGGAGGGCTGTGGAGCACTGAAGCTTTCTTT
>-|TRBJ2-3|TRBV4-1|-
CASSPIADTQYF
TGCGCCAGCAGCCCGATCGCAGATACGCAGTATTTT
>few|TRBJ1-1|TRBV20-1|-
CSAPGPRMNTEAFF
TGCAGTGCTCCTGGACCTAGAATGAACACTGAAGCTTTCTTT
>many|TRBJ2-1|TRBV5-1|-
CASSLGTVSYNEQFF
TGCGCCAGCAGCTTGGGCACGGTCTCCTACAATGAGCAGTTCTTC
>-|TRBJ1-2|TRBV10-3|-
CAISESTGARNYGYTF
TGTGCCATCAGTGAGTCAACGGGGGCAAGGAACTATGGCTACACCTTC
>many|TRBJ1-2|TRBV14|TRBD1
CASSQLQGSTYGYTF
TGTGCCAGCAGCCAATTACAGGGGTCGACGTATGGCTACACCTTC